This is a list of T cell receptor beta chains from one sample in a study of OX40 agonist ivuxolimab in advanced cancers. The assay was immunoSEQ multiplex PCR, and TCRdb's table has in-frame clones only and misses some. The data contain 70,000 or so clones, just over 85% of them singletons. Sequencing used CD4+ or CD8+ T cells sorted from blood, obtained in a trial of the OX40 agonist ivuxolimab. These receptor sequences come from an adult with an advanced solid tumor such as melanoma, head and neck, liver or kidney cancer. Each CDR3 is given with its conserved first and last residue. D genes are given only for firm matches. Part of the rows lack a size; the others show once, few, many or a class for expanded clones.

cdr3_nt,cdr3_aa,clone_size,d_call,v_call,j_call
TGTGCCAGCAGTGCGGCTCCGATGGGTCAGCCCCAGCATTTT,CASSAAPMGQPQHF,few,NA,TRBV2,TRBJ1-5
TGTGCCAGCAGCTTAGCTTCAGATACGCAGTATTTT,CASSLASDTQYF,NA,NA,TRBV7-2,TRBJ2-3
TGTGCCAGCAGTTCCGAGACCCACTCTGGAAACACCATATATTTT,CASSSETHSGNTIYF,NA,NA,TRBV5-4,TRBJ1-3
TGTGCCAGCAGCGTAGGGACTCAAGAGACCCAGTACTTC,CASSVGTQETQYF,NA,NA,TRBV9,TRBJ2-5
TGTGCCAGTACCAAAGGGCAGAGGGGGCTCTATGGCTACACCTTC,CASTKGQRGLYGYTF,NA,TRBD1,TRBV19,TRBJ1-2
TGTGCCAGCAGCTCGAGGGTAGCGGGAAATCAGCCCCAGCATTTT,CASSSRVAGNQPQHF,NA,NA,TRBV14,TRBJ1-5
TGCAGCGTTGGCCAGTCGTATGGCTACACCTTC,CSVGQSYGYTF,few,NA,TRBV29-1,TRBJ1-2
TGTGCCAGCAGTTTATCTGTGGGCAATCAGCCCCAGCATTTT,CASSLSVGNQPQHF,NA,NA,TRBV27,TRBJ1-5
TGTGCCAGCAGCTTGAGACAGGGGACAGGGTTGGGCTACACCTTC,CASSLRQGTGLGYTF,once,TRBD1,TRBV11-2,TRBJ1-2
TGTGCCTGGAGTAAGGGGGCAGTGAACACTGAAGCTTTCTTT,CAWSKGAVNTEAFF,NA,TRBD1,TRBV30,TRBJ1-1
TGTGCCAGCAGCAAGTCCGGGACTAGCGGGGGGAGAGGGGGCAATGAGCAGTTCTTC,CASSKSGTSGGRGGNEQFF,once,TRBD2,TRBV11-3,TRBJ2-1
TGTGCCAGCAGCTTGGATGAGGTAAACTTC,CASSLDEVNF,NA,NA,TRBV5-4,TRBJ2-7
TGCGCCAGCAGCCTATCTGCGTCTGTCAAGATCATGAACACTGAAGCTTTCTTT,CASSLSASVKIMNTEAFF,NA,NA,TRBV4-1,TRBJ1-1
TGTGCCAGCAGTTTTGTTCTGACGGGGGGCCGCGCGAGATACAATGAGCAGTTCTTC,CASSFVLTGGRARYNEQFF,NA,NA,TRBV11-2,TRBJ2-1
TGTGCCAGCAGCTTGGAGTTCGTGACGGGGGAGACCCAGTACTTC,CASSLEFVTGETQYF,NA,NA,TRBV5-8,TRBJ2-5
TGTGCCAGCAGCACAATCCAGTTCGAAAACACCGGGGAGCTGTTTTTT,CASSTIQFENTGELFF,once,NA,TRBV9,TRBJ2-2
TGTGCCAGCAGTAGAAGGGACAGATCGAACACTGAAGCTTTCTTT,CASSRRDRSNTEAFF,NA,TRBD1,TRBV6-6,TRBJ1-1
TGTGCCAGCAGCTTGGGACTAGCGGGGGGCACTGATACGCAGTATTTT,CASSLGLAGGTDTQYF,NA,TRBD2,TRBV7-9,TRBJ2-3
TGTGCCAGCAGTTCAGGGGGCCACACTGAAGCTTTCTTT,CASSSGGHTEAFF,NA,TRBD1,TRBV2,TRBJ1-1
TGCGCCAGCAGCTTGGACACGAACACCGGGGAGCTGTTTTTT,CASSLDTNTGELFF,NA,NA,TRBV5-1,TRBJ2-2
TGTGCCAGCAGACGAACAGGGAAAGGGGGTGAAGCTTTCTTT,CASRRTGKGGEAFF,NA,NA,TRBV28,TRBJ1-1
TGTGCCAGCAGCTTAACGGCCAGCAGTGACGAGCAGTACTTC,CASSLTASSDEQYF,NA,NA,TRBV7-8,TRBJ2-7
TGTGCCAGCTCACCAGACGCCTACAATGAGCAGTTCTTC,CASSPDAYNEQFF,once,NA,TRBV18,TRBJ2-1
TGTGCCAGCAGTTTCCGACAGGGGTGGGTGAACACTGAAGCTTTCTTT,CASSFRQGWVNTEAFF,NA,TRBD1,TRBV27,TRBJ1-1
TGTGCCAGCAGCGTAGATCGAACAGATACGCAGTATTTT,CASSVDRTDTQYF,once,NA,TRBV9,TRBJ2-3
TGTGCCAGCAGTTCAGTCCAAGAGACCCAGTACTTC,CASSSVQETQYF,NA,NA,TRBV7-2,TRBJ2-5
TGTGCCAGCAGTTCGAATTGGGACGGCAACAGGGGCTACACCTTC,CASSSNWDGNRGYTF,NA,NA,TRBV7-9,TRBJ1-2
TGCGCCAGCACCCCCGGGACGGGTAACACTGAAGCTTTCTTT,CASTPGTGNTEAFF,NA,NA,TRBV10-1,TRBJ1-1
TGTGCCACCAGCAGAGATTGGAGGGACAGGGGTCGGGATCAGCCCCAGCATTTT,CATSRDWRDRGRDQPQHF,NA,TRBD1,TRBV15,TRBJ1-5
TGTGCCAGCAGCTTAGCCGGGGGAGCAGGGGGCGAGGAGACCCAGTACTTC,CASSLAGGAGGEETQYF,NA,TRBD1,TRBV7-2,TRBJ2-5
TGTGCTAGTGGTTTGGAATCGGGACAGGCCGTCGGTTATGGCTACACCTTC,CASGLESGQAVGYGYTF,NA,TRBD1,TRBV12-5,TRBJ1-2
TGCGCCAGCAGCCAAACCGGGACAGGCCCCTACGAGCAGTACTTC,CASSQTGTGPYEQYF,NA,TRBD1,TRBV4-1,TRBJ2-7
TGTGCCAGTAGCCAAGCACATGGCTACACCTTC,CASSQAHGYTF,NA,NA,TRBV19,TRBJ1-2
TGCGCCAGCAGTGAGACGGAGCGGGGGGGGGAGACCCAGTACTTC,CASSETERGGETQYF,NA,TRBD2,TRBV10-2,TRBJ2-5
TGTGCCAGCGCGTCGGGGGTCGGGTACGAGCAGTACTTC,CASASGVGYEQYF,few,NA,TRBV28,TRBJ2-7
TGTGCCTGGAGTGTGGGAGAGACCCAGTACTTC,CAWSVGETQYF,once,NA,TRBV30,TRBJ2-5
TGTGCCAGCCGACCCCGAGGCAGGGGGCGGGTGAACACTGAAGCTTTCTTT,CASRPRGRGRVNTEAFF,NA,TRBD1,TRBV7-2,TRBJ1-1
TGTGCCAGCAGTTTGATGAACTATGGCTACACCTTC,CASSLMNYGYTF,NA,NA,TRBV25-1,TRBJ1-2
TGTGCCAGCAGCTCACGTCTAGGACCTAGCTCCTACGAGCAGTACTTC,CASSSRLGPSSYEQYF,NA,NA,TRBV7-2,TRBJ2-7
TGTGCCAGCAGCCCCAGAAGCGCAACTAATGAAAAACTGTTTTTT,CASSPRSATNEKLFF,NA,NA,TRBV9,TRBJ1-4
TGTGCCTGGAGTGTATGGACTAGCGGGGGGGAGACCCAGTACTTC,CAWSVWTSGGETQYF,NA,TRBD2,TRBV30,TRBJ2-5
TGTGCCAGCAGTTTAAAATGGGAGCAGTTCTTC,CASSLKWEQFF,NA,NA,TRBV7-9,TRBJ2-1
TGTGCCACCACCGATAAGACTAGCGGGAAGAACTACAATGAGCAGTTCTTC,CATTDKTSGKNYNEQFF,NA,TRBD2,TRBV15,TRBJ2-1
TGTGCCAGCAGGACAGGGGGTATGAACACTGAAGCTTTCTTT,CASRTGGMNTEAFF,NA,TRBD1,TRBV6-4,TRBJ1-1
TGCAGCGTTTGGGACAATGAGCAGTTCTTC,CSVWDNEQFF,NA,NA,TRBV29-1,TRBJ2-1
TGTGCCTGGAGAGCCCCCCGGACAGGCCCTAATGAAAAACTGTTTTTT,CAWRAPRTGPNEKLFF,NA,TRBD1,TRBV30,TRBJ1-4
TGTGCCAGCAGTTTACCAGGGGACCTAGGAAACACCATATATTTT,CASSLPGDLGNTIYF,NA,NA,TRBV28,TRBJ1-3
TGTGCCAGCAGCGCGAGACTAGCGCTAGGCTACGAGCAGTACTTC,CASSARLALGYEQYF,NA,TRBD2,TRBV7-6,TRBJ2-7
TGTGCCAGCAGCGCCTGGGACAGGGGGCATGAGCAGTTCTTC,CASSAWDRGHEQFF,NA,TRBD1,TRBV7-9,TRBJ2-1
TGTGCCAGCAGCTACCGGTACGAGCAGTACTTC,CASSYRYEQYF,NA,NA,TRBV6-6,TRBJ2-7
TGTGCCAGCAGCCCGACGGAGTGGACCCAGTACTTC,CASSPTEWTQYF,NA,NA,TRBV7-9,TRBJ2-5
TGCGCCAGCAGTTTGGGGGGACAGGGATACACAGATACGCAGTATTTT,CASSLGGQGYTDTQYF,NA,TRBD1,TRBV5-1,TRBJ2-3
TGCAGCGCCCCACGGGGCCCCAGCTCCAGGAATGAGCAGTTCTTC,CSAPRGPSSRNEQFF,NA,NA,TRBV29-1,TRBJ2-1
TGTGCCAGCAGCGTAGGATTGGGGGCCCCTAACTATGGCTACACCTTC,CASSVGLGAPNYGYTF,once,NA,TRBV9,TRBJ1-2
TGTGCCAGCAGTTCGCTAGCGGGAGGAGATTACCATACGCAGTATTTT,CASSSLAGGDYHTQYF,NA,TRBD2,TRBV6-5,TRBJ2-3
TGTGCCAGCAGGAGGAGCACAGATACGCAGTATTTT,CASRRSTDTQYF,NA,NA,TRBV2,TRBJ2-3
TGTGCCTGGGCTACAGGGGGCGATCAGCCCCAGCATTTT,CAWATGGDQPQHF,few,TRBD1,TRBV30,TRBJ1-5
TGTGCCAGTAGTATTAGGGATACGCAGTATTTT,CASSIRDTQYF,NA,NA,TRBV19,TRBJ2-3
TGTGCCAGCACGGAGTTCTCTGGAAACACCATATATTTT,CASTEFSGNTIYF,NA,NA,TRBV6-1,TRBJ1-3
TGTGCCAGCAGCTTAGGCACGCGTTACGAGCAGTACTTC,CASSLGTRYEQYF,NA,NA,TRBV7-8,TRBJ2-7